The text below deals with one TCR beta chain. This CDR3 has 14 amino acids. J lost 4 bases, V lost 7 bases, and 10 bases had no gene match. CDR1 and CDR2 from the germline V gene are MDHEN and SYDVKM. This record comes from a study of Ad26.COV2.S vaccination and SARS-CoV-2 variants. Background on the study: Within the COV1001 Ad26.COV2.S trial arm, the donor was enrolled. Ad26.COV2.S shots went into the muscle once or twice, 56 days apart.

This table comes from immunoSEQ multiplex PCR, and its TCRdb copy is limited to in-frame clones, with some not included. The sample carries 300,000 to 400,000 clones, around 83% recorded once. Documented treatment: over 15 received Ad26.COV2.S at low or high dose, single or two shots; 5 received placebo; per-sample allocation not given. Vaccine and placebo recipients were sampled on day 63 after the first injection. SARS-CoV-2 spike from the Wuhan strain was encoded by the vaccine, an Ad26 vector. The chain recombines TRBV28 with TRBJ2-7; 7 positions agree with TRBD2. The TCR comes from a person aged 18-65 years who received the Ad26.COV2.S COVID-19 vaccine or a placebo. The sequencing here drew on peripheral blood, taken in a trial of Ad26.COV2.S vaccine versus placebo. CDR3 amino acids: CASKGRGSLYEQYF. The CDR3 DNA reads as TGTGCCAGCAAGGGCCGCGGGAGTCTGTACGAGCAGTACTTC.